This TCR beta chain was captured in a study of blood T cell repertoires in COVID-19. Overall study: COVID-19 samples collected from the United States, Italy and Spain covered acute and convalescent phases. T cells, B-cell-depleted T cells, or PBMCs provided the cDNA or gDNA that served as material.

In regard to this clone: At one of its ends the junction is not consistent with the germline gene, which may arise from a read error.

The CDR3 sequence is 11 residues long. Germline V CDR1 and CDR2: LNHDA, SQIVND (reference sequence). Under the authors' procedure: Amplification of reference gene primers was used by the study to estimate nucleated cell counts. Profiled with immunoSEQ multiplex PCR; TCRdb holds only in-frame clones, not every one. For V, J and clone size, that table is used; D and trimming come from the DNA. The profile covers some 120,000 clones, with around three quarters appearing a single time and 30% to 45% taken by the ten largest. The chain is built from TRBV19 and TRBJ2-1; 7 bases match TRBD2. The sequenced material came from peripheral blood. The TCR sequence derives from a man aged 40-55 years with active or convalescent COVID-19. CDR3 in amino acids: CASMGGGPWLF. In DNA, the CDR3 is TGTGCCAGTATGGGGGGGGGACCATGGCTCTTC.